The clone carrying this TCR beta chain came up once. What it binds is not known. The sample belongs to a study of cytomegalovirus exposure and HLA in healthy donors. Study results and caveats: A link between a missense DCLRE1C variant and TCR beta V- and J-gene trimming emerged from a later analysis. The presence/absence work took it that sequencing depth was about the same across donors. High sensitivity and specificity were reportedly achieved when the classifier diagnosed cytomegalovirus status.

This PCR relied on a set of 60 Vbeta primers and 13 Jbeta primers. Profiling relied on immunoSEQ multiplex PCR, and the TCRdb table lists in-frame clones only, not all of them. The sample consists of around 300,000 clones, approximately 90% of them appearing once. This CDR3 is built from 16 residues. With V trimmed by 1 base and J by 5 bases, 9 bases remained unmatched. CDR1 is LNHNV, CDR2 YYDKDF, per germline (reference sequence). This clonotype originated in a woman aged 18-29 years in good health and CMV-seronegative. Sequencing was performed on PBMCs. The J gene is TRBJ2-5, the V gene TRBV15; TRBD2 matches at 8 bases. The CDR3 reads CATSRAVAGGYETQYF. The DNA of the CDR3 is TGTGCCACCAGCAGAGCTGTGGCGGGGGGTTATGAGACCCAGTACTTC.